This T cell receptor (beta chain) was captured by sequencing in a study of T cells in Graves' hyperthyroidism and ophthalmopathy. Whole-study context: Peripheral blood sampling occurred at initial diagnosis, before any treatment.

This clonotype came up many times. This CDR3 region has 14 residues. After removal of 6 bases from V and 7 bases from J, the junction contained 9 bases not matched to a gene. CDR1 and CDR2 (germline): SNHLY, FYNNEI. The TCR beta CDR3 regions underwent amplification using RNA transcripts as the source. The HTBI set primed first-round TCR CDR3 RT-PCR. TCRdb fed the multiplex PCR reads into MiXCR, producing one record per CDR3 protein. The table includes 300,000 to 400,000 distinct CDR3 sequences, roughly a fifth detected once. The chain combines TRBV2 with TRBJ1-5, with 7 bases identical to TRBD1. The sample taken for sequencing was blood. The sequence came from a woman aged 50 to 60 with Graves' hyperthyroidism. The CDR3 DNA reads TGTGCCAGCAGGGTTGACAGGGAAGGCCAGCCCCAGCATTTT. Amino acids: CASRVDREGQPQHF.